The 27 T cell receptor beta chains below all came from one sample that was sequenced in a study of regulatory T cells in long-lasting Graves disease (dated by TCRdb to about 2021). Explained via the paper, the time point label denotes: newly diagnosed GD, antithyroid drugs for less than 3 months. For both TCR sequencing and RNA sequencing, RNA was extracted from PBMCs using TRIzol. The library was produced with multiplex PCR. Sequencing relied on an Illumina HiSeq 4000. CDR3 regions were amplified by Arm-PCR with iRepertoire HTBI primers to construct TCR beta libraries. The public reads were reprocessed in TCRdb via fastp at Q25 and MiXCR, keeping in-frame beta chains. One record per CDR3 amino acid sequence lists the most common genes and DNA. This sample gives 400,000 to 500,000 distinct CDR3 sequences in total; 14% of them show up just once. The ten largest clones take up more than 15% of the sample.

The same data also went into a second study, on T cells in Graves' hyperthyroidism and ophthalmopathy.

The material sequenced was peripheral blood mononuclear cells (PBMCs), taken at new diagnosis, from a patient treated with antithyroid drugs. The receptor set was obtained from a woman between 50 and 59 years old with Graves disease. Donor details come from another sample of the same person, matched by shared clones.

Many counts were recorded for this clonotype. V is TRBV11-1 and J is TRBJ1-6, with no clear D. CDR1 and CDR2 (germline): SGHAT, FQDESV (reference sequence). The CDR3 is made up of 13 amino acids. V lost 2 bases and J lost 9, with 8 bases in between. This chain's CDR3 is CASSLRLGSPLHF. Written as DNA, the CDR3 is TGTGCCAGCAGCTTAAGACTTGGTTCACCCCTCCACTTT.

The sample holds a few counts of this clonotype. This chain uses TRBV12-3 or TRBV12-4 with TRBJ1-6, with 11 bases that match TRBD1. This CDR3 is 15 amino acids long. With V trimmed by 5 bases and J by 9 bases, 6 bases remained unmatched. CDR3 in amino acids: CASSGQGAVGSPLHF. For the CDR3, the DNA is TGTGCCAGCAGTGGACAGGGGGCTGTTGGTTCACCCCTCCACTTT.

This clonotype showed up just a few times. The chain joins TRBV19 to TRBJ2-2; 10 nucleotides agree with TRBD2. Germline assignment: CDR1 LNHDA and CDR2 SQIVND (reference sequence). The CDR3 runs to 16 residues. Trimming took 0 bases from V and 6 from J; bases not matched to a gene: 4. DNA of the CDR3: TGTGCCAGTAGTATAGAAAAAGGGACTAGCGCCGGGGAGCTGTTTTTT. Translated: CASSIEKGTSAGELFF.

Worth noting for this clonotype: This likely stems from a read error, as it lies one base from a far larger clone. The chain is built from TRBV7-9 and TRBJ2-1; weak D call: TRBD2 (5 bases). The CDR3 consists of 17 residues. The germline V gene encodes CDR1 SEHNR and CDR2 FQNEAQ (reference sequence). The CDR3 protein is CASSLDQPGGSYNEEFF. The CDR3 nucleotides are TGTGCCAGCAGCTTAGATCAACCTGGCGGGTCCTACAATGAGGAGTTCTTC.

CDR3 DNA sequence: TGTGCCAGCAGCCTCGGGGTTTCAGATCAGCCCCAGCATTTT. Its protein product is CASSLGVSDQPQHF. V usage is TRBV3-1 and J usage is TRBJ1-5; D gene ambiguous. Trimming removed 4 bases from V and 5 bases from J, with 12 bases in between. The CDR3 sequence is 14 residues long. Germline V gives CDR1 LGHDT, CDR2 YNNKEL (reference sequence).

A few counts support this clonotype. This chain links TRBV19 with TRBJ2-7, with D perhaps matching TRBD1 (5 bases). The germline V gene encodes CDR1 LNHDA and CDR2 SQIVND (reference sequence). Between the trimmed V and J ends, which lost 5 bases and 2 bases, there was a span of 13 bases. CDR3 length: 14 residues. CDR3 protein: CASSWGGHPYEQYF. The CDR3, as DNA: TGTGCCAGTAGTTGGGGCGGACATCCCTACGAGCAGTACTTC.

This clonotype was counted between two and nine times. This chain joins TRBV6-1 and TRBJ1-1, with 8 bases that match TRBD1. V lost 6 bases and J lost 4; bases outside the gene matches: 10. This CDR3 has 15 amino acids. Germline values: CDR1 MNHNS, CDR2 SASEGT. The CDR3, as DNA: TGTGCCAGCAGCCTACCCGGACAGGGAGCCACTGAAGCTTTCTTT. It translates to CASSLPGQGATEAFF.

The chain employs TRBV3-1 and TRBJ1-1; D gene ambiguous. The germline V gene encodes CDR1 LGHDT and CDR2 YNNKEL (reference sequence). V was clipped by 4 bases and J by 3 bases, with 6 bases between them. This CDR3 is built from 12 residues. The CDR3 DNA reads as TGTGCCAGCAGCCCCCGACACACTGAAGCTTTCTTT. This sequence encodes CASSPRHTEAFF.

This clonotype was observed at least ten times. This chain joins TRBV12-3 or TRBV12-4 and TRBJ2-5, with a weak D call TRBD2 (6 bases). V lost 4 bases and J 6 bases, leaving 12 bases between the germline ends. The CDR3 contains 13 residues. CDR3 loop: CASSSQGRKTQYF. CDR3 DNA sequence: TGTGCCAGCAGTTCACAAGGGAGGAAGACCCAGTACTTC.

For this clonotype: A much larger clone lies a single base off, so this may be a read error. The rearrangement joins TRBV12-3 or TRBV12-4 to TRBJ2-2, with 8 bases that match TRBD1. There are 16 residues in the CDR3. The CDR3 here is CASSSPTGEEAGQLFF. The CDR3 coding sequence is TGTGCCAGCAGTTCACCGACAGGGGAAGAGGCCGGGCAGCTGTTTTTT.

This rearrangement joins TRBV19 to TRBJ1-2, with D unresolved. The CDR3 contains 16 residues. Germline loops: CDR1 LNHDA, CDR2 SQIVND (reference sequence). The ends were cut back, 5 bases at V and 2 bases at J, with 18 bases in the middle. Here the CDR3 DNA reads TGTGCCAGTAGTGAGGATGTTAATGTATGGAACTATGGCTACACCTTC. Its translation is CASSEDVNVWNYGYTF. The full variable domain, with the rest looked up from reference TRBV19 and TRBJ1-2, is DGGITQSPKYLFRKEGQNVTLSCEQNLNHDAMYWYRQDPGQGLRLIYYSQIVNDFQKGDIAEGYSVSREKKESFPLTVTSAQKNPTAFYLCASSEDVNVWNYGYTFGSGTRLTVV.

This chain uses TRBV13 with TRBJ2-6; 13 bases align to TRBD2. In germline, CDR1 is PRHDT, CDR2 FYEKMQ (reference sequence). The CDR3 length is 18 residues. The V and J ends lost 6 bases and 1 base, in that order; junction bases with no gene match: 6. The DNA for the CDR3 is TGTGCCAGCAGGAGAACGGGACTAGCGGGATCTGGGGCCAACGTCCTGACTTTC. The encoded protein is CASRRTGLAGSGANVLTF.

In DNA form, the CDR3 reads TGTGCCAGCAGAAGCAGGGACAGGGACACTGAAGCTTTCTTT. Its protein product is CASRSRDRDTEAFF. The rearrangement joins TRBV6-1 to TRBJ1-1, with TRBD1 matching 9 bases. The CDR3 is made up of 14 amino acids. With V trimmed by 6 bases and J by 3 bases, 5 bases remained unmatched. Germline V gives CDR1 MNHNS, CDR2 SASEGT.

This clonotype was seen repeatedly, ten times or more. The genes are TRBV12-3 or TRBV12-4 and TRBJ2-1, with D hard to call. V lost 7 bases, J lost 2 bases, and 12 bases lay in between. The CDR3 loop spans 14 amino acids. This chain's CDR3 is CASIFGRTYNEQFF. CDR3 bases: TGTGCCAGCATCTTCGGTAGGACCTACAATGAGCAGTTCTTC.

This clonotype turned up a few times. The V and J genes are TRBV12-3 or TRBV12-4 and TRBJ2-3; possibly TRBD2 for D (6 bases). The CDR3 is 15 amino acids. The V gene lost 5 bases and the J gene lost 0 bases, with 12 bases spanning the gap. CDR3 sequence: CASSLDYASTDTQYF. The DNA of the CDR3 is TGTGCCAGCAGTCTGGACTACGCGAGCACAGATACGCAGTATTTT.

This clonotype has a count of ten or more. This chain uses TRBV6-1 with TRBJ1-5; D possibly corresponds to TRBD1 (5 bases). With 8 bases removed from V and 4 bases from J, the gap between germline ends came to 12 bases. Germline V gene lookup returns CDR1 MNHNS and CDR2 SASEGT. This CDR3 comprises 13 residues. This chain's CDR3 is CASQGTGNQPQHF. The CDR3 bases are TGTGCCAGCCAGGGAACGGGTAATCAGCCCCAGCATTTT.

In its sample, this clonotype was seen many times. The gene calls are TRBV3-1 and TRBJ2-5, with D maybe TRBD1 (6 bases). Per the germline V gene, CDR1 is LGHDT and CDR2 is YNNKEL (reference sequence). CDR3 length: 13 residues. V gave up 7 bases and J gave up 3 bases, with 12 bases separating them. The CDR3 protein is CASNSQGKETQYF. CDR3 sequence (DNA): TGTGCCAGCAACTCGCAGGGGAAAGAGACCCAGTACTTC.

This clonotype was seen a handful of times. The chain couples TRBV6-1 to TRBJ2-3; unclear D gene. Trimming removed 5 bases from V and 2 bases from J, with 20 bases in between. The CDR3 extends over 17 amino acids. Germline V lookup: CDR1 MNHNS, CDR2 SASEGT. This CDR3 reads CASSTYPDLQITDTQYF. Written as DNA, the CDR3 is TGTGCCAGCAGTACCTACCCAGACCTACAGATCACAGATACGCAGTATTTT.

This clonotype was detected many times. The chain combines TRBV28 with TRBJ2-1, with D tentatively TRBD2 (7 bases). V dropped 4 bases and J dropped 2 bases, with 15 bases sitting between them. Germline lookup yields CDR1 MDHEN and CDR2 SYDVKM. The CDR3 is made up of 16 amino acids. CDR3 sequence reads: CASSSTTGGTYNEQFF. CDR3 DNA sequence: TGTGCCAGCAGTTCAACTACGGGGGGCACCTACAATGAGCAGTTCTTC.

This sequence joins TRBV28 and TRBJ2-7; 9 positions match TRBD2. The CDR3 extends over 16 amino acids. Germline V gene lookup returns CDR1 MDHEN and CDR2 SYDVKM. Germline trimming cut 5 bases from V and 7 bases from J; bases unmatched to any gene: 15. In DNA, the CDR3 is TGTGCCAGCAGTACGACTAGCGGCCCTCGGTCTTTTGAGCAGTACTTC. This sequence encodes CASSTTSGPRSFEQYF.

V gene TRBV10-1 combines with J gene TRBJ2-1; 7 bases map to TRBD2. This CDR3 spans 13 amino acids. The V and J ends lost 5 bases and 6 bases, in that order; junction bases with no gene match: 4. The germline V gene has CDR1 WNHNN and CDR2 SYGVQD (reference sequence). The CDR3: CASSSGMINEQFF. In DNA, the CDR3 is TGCGCCAGCAGTAGCGGGATGATCAATGAGCAGTTCTTC.

Of note for this clonotype: No conserved phenylalanine or tryptophan is present at the end of the CDR3, so a read error is the likely explanation. The rearrangement links TRBV5-1 to TRBJ1-6; D is possibly TRBD1 (5 bases). V was pared by 0 bases and J by 0 bases, with 10 bases between. Germline CDR1 reads SGHRS; CDR2 reads YFSETQ. The CDR3 has 17 amino acids. As DNA, the CDR3 is TGCGCCAGCAGCTTGGCCGGGGACCACTCCTATAATTCACCCCTCCACTGT. Protein sequence: CASSLAGDHSYNSPLHC.

The chain links TRBV4-1 to TRBJ2-2, with D possibly TRBD2 on 5 matching bases. The V end was cut by 3 bases, the J end by 0 bases, with 14 bases between. From germline, CDR1 is MGHRA and CDR2 YSYEKL. This CDR3 has 17 amino acids. CDR3 residues: CASSQLGGPSNTGELFF. CDR3 DNA sequence: TGCGCCAGCAGCCAGTTGGGCGGGCCCTCGAACACCGGGGAGCTGTTTTTT.

The chain recombines TRBV10-3 with TRBJ2-3, with 12 nucleotides matching TRBD2. The length of the CDR3 is 18 residues. Per germline, CDR1 ENHRY and CDR2 SYGVKD. Losses at the gene ends were 2 bases for V and 0 bases for J; bases not matched to a gene: 6. The CDR3 here is CAISEVVGTSGSTDTQYF. CDR3 DNA: TGTGCCATCAGTGAGGTCGTAGGGACTAGCGGGAGCACAGATACGCAGTATTTT.

The V and J genes are TRBV19 and TRBJ2-5, with 12 bases that match TRBD1. Germline V lookup: CDR1 LNHDA, CDR2 SQIVND (reference sequence). V shed 7 bases, J shed 4 bases, and the junction held 10 bases outside the gene matches. The length of the CDR3 is 16 residues. This CDR3 reads CASIPAGTGGLETQYF. The DNA for the CDR3 is TGTGCCAGTATTCCCGCCGGGACAGGGGGCTTAGAGACCCAGTACTTC.

V usage is TRBV5-1 and J usage is TRBJ1-2; D not resolved. Germline CDR1 SGHRS, CDR2 YFSETQ. V was shortened by 1 base and J by 1 base, with 8 bases between the two germline ends. CDR3 length: 14 amino acids. The CDR3 DNA reads TGCGCCAGCAGCTTGAACAACCTTAACTATGGCTACACCTTC. This translates into CASSLNNLNYGYTF.

For this clonotype: This sequence may be a read error, since a much larger clone differs from it by one base. The conserved final phenylalanine or tryptophan is absent from the CDR3, which likely points to a read error. The V gene is TRBV11-2, the J gene TRBJ2-7; no reliable D call. Germline CDR1 and CDR2: SGHAT and FQNNGV. The CDR3 contains 11 residues. The germline V and J ends were trimmed by 4 bases and 5 bases, with 6 bases remaining between them. CDR3 loop: CASSSTDEQYL. The CDR3 DNA is TGTGCCAGCAGCTCAACCGACGAGCAGTACCTC.